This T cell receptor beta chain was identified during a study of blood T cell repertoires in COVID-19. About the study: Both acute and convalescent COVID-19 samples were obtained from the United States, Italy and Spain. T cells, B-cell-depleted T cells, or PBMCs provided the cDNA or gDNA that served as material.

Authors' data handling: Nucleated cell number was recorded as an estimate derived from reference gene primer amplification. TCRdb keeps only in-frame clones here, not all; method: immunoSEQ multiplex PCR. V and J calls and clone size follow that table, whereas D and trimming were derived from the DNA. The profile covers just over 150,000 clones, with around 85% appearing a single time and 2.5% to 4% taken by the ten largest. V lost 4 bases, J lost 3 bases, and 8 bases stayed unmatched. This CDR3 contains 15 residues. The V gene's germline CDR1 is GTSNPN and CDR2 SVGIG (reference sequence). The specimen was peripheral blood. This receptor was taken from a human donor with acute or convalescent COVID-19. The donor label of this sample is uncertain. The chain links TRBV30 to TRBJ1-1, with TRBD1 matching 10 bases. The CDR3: CAWTRTGGRYTEAFF. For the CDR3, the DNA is TGTGCCTGGACCAGGACAGGGGGGAGATACACTGAAGCTTTCTTT.